Listed below are T cell receptor beta chains from one sample, sequenced in a study of human T cells and chemical hapten exposure. TCRdb called the RACE reads again in MiXCR, with one record for every CDR3 protein. The data show 300,000 to 400,000 distinct CDR3 sequences, 5.1% seen once. The sample in question was whole blood, obtained in connection with sensitization to the hapten diphenylcyclopropenone (DPC). These TCRs come from a woman aged 45-65 years with alopecia areata. Some clones in this sample may be carry-over from other donors' samples. CDR3s include the opening cysteine and the closing phenylalanine or tryptophan. A D gene is named only where the DNA matches it firmly. For some rows the clone size is stated as once, few or many, or as a class when expanded; others skip it.

j_call: TRBJ2-7
clone_size: -
v_call: TRBV9
d_call: -
cdr3_nt: TGTGCCAGCAGCAGGCAGGACCCCTACGAGCAGTACTTC
cdr3_aa: CASSRQDPYEQYF

j_call: TRBJ2-5
clone_size: many
v_call: TRBV2
d_call: -
cdr3_nt: TGTGCCAGCAGTGAAACAGAGACCCAGTACTTC
cdr3_aa: CASSETETQYF

j_call: TRBJ2-3
clone_size: few
v_call: TRBV4-3
d_call: -
cdr3_nt: TGCGCCAGCAGCCAAGGTGGGGAGCAAGATACGCAGTATTTT
cdr3_aa: CASSQGGEQDTQYF

j_call: TRBJ2-3
clone_size: few
v_call: TRBV29-1
d_call: -
cdr3_nt: TGCAGCGCAGTACAGGGGAGGGCCGATACGCAGTATTTT
cdr3_aa: CSAVQGRADTQYF

j_call: TRBJ2-7
clone_size: -
v_call: TRBV12-3/TRBV12-4
d_call: TRBD1
cdr3_nt: TGTGCCAGCAGTTCCGGGACAGGGGACGAGCAGTACTTC
cdr3_aa: CASSSGTGDEQYF

j_call: TRBJ2-3
clone_size: many
v_call: TRBV4-3
d_call: -
cdr3_nt: TGCGCCAGCAGCCAGCGGTTTAGCACAGATACGCAGTATTTT
cdr3_aa: CASSQRFSTDTQYF

j_call: TRBJ2-7
clone_size: few
v_call: TRBV4-1
d_call: -
cdr3_nt: TGCGCCAGCAGCCAAGATGGCGACGCGACTTACGAGCAGTACTTC
cdr3_aa: CASSQDGDATYEQYF

j_call: TRBJ2-1
clone_size: many
v_call: TRBV6-5
d_call: TRBD1
cdr3_nt: TGTGCCAGCACCTCACTACAGGGGCAGGGAGCAAATGAGCAGTTCTTC
cdr3_aa: CASTSLQGQGANEQFF

j_call: TRBJ2-2
clone_size: -
v_call: TRBV7-2
d_call: TRBD2
cdr3_nt: TGTGCCAGCAGCCGGCGGGGACTAGCGGTCACCGGGGAGCTGTTTTTT
cdr3_aa: CASSRRGLAVTGELFF

j_call: TRBJ2-7
clone_size: -
v_call: TRBV20-1
d_call: -
cdr3_nt: TGCAGTGGTCTAGCGCAATACGAGCAGTACTTC
cdr3_aa: CSGLAQYEQYF

j_call: TRBJ1-1
clone_size: many
v_call: TRBV5-6
d_call: -
cdr3_nt: TGTGCCAGCAGCTTGCCCCGGGACCCGGGAGGCACTGAAGCTTTCTTT
cdr3_aa: CASSLPRDPGGTEAFF

j_call: TRBJ2-4
clone_size: many
v_call: TRBV5-5
d_call: -
cdr3_nt: TGTGCCAGCAGCTACACAGAAATCGACATTCAGTACTTC
cdr3_aa: CASSYTEIDIQYF

j_call: TRBJ2-3
clone_size: -
v_call: TRBV20-1
d_call: -
cdr3_nt: TGCAGTGCTGGGATCTCGTCTAGCACAGATACGCAGTATTTT
cdr3_aa: CSAGISSSTDTQYF

j_call: TRBJ2-7
clone_size: few
v_call: TRBV9
d_call: -
cdr3_nt: TGTGCCAGCAGCGTAGGGGCGGGGGCTCACGAGCAGTACTTC
cdr3_aa: CASSVGAGAHEQYF

j_call: TRBJ2-7
clone_size: few
v_call: TRBV9
d_call: -
cdr3_nt: TGTGCCAGCAGCCGCTTTGAGGGGTTATCCTACGAGCAGTACTTC
cdr3_aa: CASSRFEGLSYEQYF

j_call: TRBJ2-1
clone_size: many
v_call: TRBV7-9
d_call: TRBD1
cdr3_nt: TGTGCCAGCAGCTTACTAAGACAGGGGTGGTCCTACAATGAGCAGTTCTTC
cdr3_aa: CASSLLRQGWSYNEQFF

j_call: TRBJ2-7
clone_size: many
v_call: TRBV4-3
d_call: -
cdr3_nt: TGCGCCAGCAGCCAAGATAGAGGCCTGCTGGGTGAGCAGTACTTC
cdr3_aa: CASSQDRGLLGEQYF

j_call: TRBJ2-1
clone_size: many
v_call: TRBV20-1
d_call: TRBD2
cdr3_nt: TGCAGTGCTACCGGACTAGCGGGAGTAGAGTTGCAGTTCTTC
cdr3_aa: CSATGLAGVELQFF

j_call: TRBJ1-3
clone_size: -
v_call: TRBV7-8
d_call: -
cdr3_nt: TGTGCCAGCCGTCCTAGGGGGAAAGGAAACACCATATATTTT
cdr3_aa: CASRPRGKGNTIYF

j_call: TRBJ2-7
clone_size: -
v_call: TRBV10-3
d_call: -
cdr3_nt: TGTGCCATCAGTCCGGAAGGGTCAGCCTACGAGCAGTACTTC
cdr3_aa: CAISPEGSAYEQYF

j_call: TRBJ1-5
clone_size: few
v_call: TRBV2
d_call: -
cdr3_nt: TGTGCCAGCAGTGAAATGTGGAATCAGCCCCAGCATTTT
cdr3_aa: CASSEMWNQPQHF

j_call: TRBJ2-3
clone_size: -
v_call: TRBV6-5
d_call: TRBD2
cdr3_nt: TGTGCCAGCAGTTACGGGACTAGCGGCTTAAGCACAGATACGCAGTATTTT
cdr3_aa: CASSYGTSGLSTDTQYF

j_call: TRBJ2-7
clone_size: many
v_call: TRBV27
d_call: -
cdr3_nt: TGTGCCAGCAGTACGCCGGGCCCGGGAGTACCCTACGAGCAGTACTTC
cdr3_aa: CASSTPGPGVPYEQYF

j_call: TRBJ2-7
clone_size: many
v_call: TRBV6-2/TRBV6-3
d_call: -
cdr3_nt: TGTGCCAGCAGTTCCGGGACGGTCTACTCCTACGAGCAGTACTTC
cdr3_aa: CASSSGTVYSYEQYF

j_call: TRBJ2-1
clone_size: many
v_call: TRBV11-2
d_call: -
cdr3_nt: TGTGCCAGCAGCTTAGCTGCGGGATCCTACAATGAGCAGTTCTTC
cdr3_aa: CASSLAAGSYNEQFF

j_call: TRBJ1-3
clone_size: many
v_call: TRBV29-1
d_call: -
cdr3_nt: TGCAGCGTTGATGATCGTTCTGGAAACACCATATATTTT
cdr3_aa: CSVDDRSGNTIYF

j_call: TRBJ2-3
clone_size: many
v_call: TRBV9
d_call: -
cdr3_nt: TGTGCCAGCAGCGGCCGGGAATCGTGGGCAGATACGCAGTATTTT
cdr3_aa: CASSGRESWADTQYF

j_call: TRBJ2-4
clone_size: many
v_call: TRBV6-2/TRBV6-3
d_call: -
cdr3_nt: TGTGCCAGCAGTAGGCAGGGGATGACCAAAAACATTCAGTACTTC
cdr3_aa: CASSRQGMTKNIQYF

j_call: TRBJ1-5
clone_size: many
v_call: TRBV11-2
d_call: -
cdr3_nt: TGTGCCAGCAGCTTAGATCCAGGCCGCAATCAGCCCCAGCATTTT
cdr3_aa: CASSLDPGRNQPQHF

j_call: TRBJ2-3
clone_size: -
v_call: TRBV29-1
d_call: -
cdr3_nt: TGCAGCGTTGCCGGAGGGGCAGGCGGTGGAGATACGCAGTATTTT
cdr3_aa: CSVAGGAGGGDTQYF

j_call: TRBJ2-7
clone_size: few
v_call: TRBV6-2/TRBV6-3
d_call: -
cdr3_nt: TGTGCCAGCTCGGAGGGAGGTGCCCTTTACGAGCAGTACTTC
cdr3_aa: CASSEGGALYEQYF

j_call: TRBJ2-3
clone_size: many
v_call: TRBV6-5
d_call: TRBD2
cdr3_nt: TGTGCCAGCAGTTACCTAGCGGCCGACACAGATACGCAGTATTTT
cdr3_aa: CASSYLAADTDTQYF

j_call: TRBJ1-1
clone_size: many
v_call: TRBV6-5
d_call: -
cdr3_nt: TGTGCCAGCAGTTACGACAGAACTGAAGCTTTCTTT
cdr3_aa: CASSYDRTEAFF

j_call: TRBJ1-1
clone_size: many
v_call: TRBV27
d_call: -
cdr3_nt: TGTGCCAGCAGTTTGACTGGGGGCCCTTGGACTGAAGCTTTCTTT
cdr3_aa: CASSLTGGPWTEAFF

j_call: TRBJ2-2
clone_size: many
v_call: TRBV29-1
d_call: -
cdr3_nt: TGCAGCGCTCTGGACTCTAACACCGGGGAGCTGTTTTTT
cdr3_aa: CSALDSNTGELFF

j_call: TRBJ2-5
clone_size: many
v_call: TRBV6-6
d_call: -
cdr3_nt: TGTGCCAGCAGTGGACTAGCCGCGCAGGGGGCCCAGTACTTC
cdr3_aa: CASSGLAAQGAQYF

j_call: TRBJ1-4
clone_size: few
v_call: TRBV28
d_call: TRBD1
cdr3_nt: TGTGCCAGCAGAACCGGGACAGTAAATGAAAAACTGTTTTTT
cdr3_aa: CASRTGTVNEKLFF

j_call: TRBJ2-5
clone_size: few
v_call: TRBV11-2
d_call: -
cdr3_nt: TGTGCCAGCAGCTTAGATATCCGGGTGGAGACCCAGTACTTC
cdr3_aa: CASSLDIRVETQYF

j_call: TRBJ2-7
clone_size: -
v_call: TRBV27
d_call: -
cdr3_nt: TGTGCCAGCAGTAGGTCGATTAGCGGAAGCTCCTACGAGCAGTACTTC
cdr3_aa: CASSRSISGSSYEQYF

j_call: TRBJ2-3
clone_size: many
v_call: TRBV27
d_call: TRBD1
cdr3_nt: TGTGCCAGCAGTTTATTGGGACAGGGAGGCGATACGCAGTATTTT
cdr3_aa: CASSLLGQGGDTQYF

j_call: TRBJ2-1
clone_size: -
v_call: TRBV4-1
d_call: TRBD1
cdr3_nt: TGCGCCAGCAGCCAAGATAAGGGGACAGGGGGGTCAAATGAGCAGTTCTTC
cdr3_aa: CASSQDKGTGGSNEQFF

j_call: TRBJ2-7
clone_size: few
v_call: TRBV28
d_call: -
cdr3_nt: TGTGCCAGCAGATCACTCGGGACGGAGGGATACGAGCAGTACTTC
cdr3_aa: CASRSLGTEGYEQYF

j_call: TRBJ2-1
clone_size: -
v_call: TRBV5-5
d_call: TRBD2
cdr3_nt: TGTGCCAGCAGCTTGGTGCGGCTAGCGGCCTACAATGAGCAGTTCTTC
cdr3_aa: CASSLVRLAAYNEQFF

j_call: TRBJ2-1
clone_size: few
v_call: TRBV4-3
d_call: TRBD1
cdr3_nt: TGCGCCAGCAGCCATGAAGCGGGACAGGGCAATGAGCAGTTCTTC
cdr3_aa: CASSHEAGQGNEQFF

j_call: TRBJ2-1
clone_size: -
v_call: TRBV5-1
d_call: -
cdr3_nt: TGCGCCAGCAGGTCCTCCAATGAGCAGTTCTTC
cdr3_aa: CASRSSNEQFF

j_call: TRBJ1-4
clone_size: few
v_call: TRBV2
d_call: -
cdr3_nt: TGTGCCAGCAGTGCCCAGGGTTCAACTAATGAAAAACTGTTTTTT
cdr3_aa: CASSAQGSTNEKLFF

j_call: TRBJ1-2
clone_size: few
v_call: TRBV5-1
d_call: TRBD1
cdr3_nt: TGCGCCAGCAGCGACAGGGATGGCTATGGCTACACCTTC
cdr3_aa: CASSDRDGYGYTF

j_call: TRBJ1-4
clone_size: few
v_call: TRBV28
d_call: TRBD1
cdr3_nt: TGTGCCAGCAGACTACAGGGGGCTCCTGAAAAACTGTTTTTT
cdr3_aa: CASRLQGAPEKLFF

j_call: TRBJ2-3
clone_size: few
v_call: TRBV5-8
d_call: -
cdr3_nt: TGTGCCAGCTGCCTAGGAGATACGCAGTATTTT
cdr3_aa: CASCLGDTQYF

j_call: TRBJ2-7
clone_size: many
v_call: TRBV12-3/TRBV12-4
d_call: -
cdr3_nt: TGTGCCAGCAGTCTTAGCTTTTACGAGCAGTACTTC
cdr3_aa: CASSLSFYEQYF

j_call: TRBJ1-5
clone_size: few
v_call: TRBV7-6
d_call: TRBD1
cdr3_nt: TGTGCCAGCAGCGCAGCAGGGGGCATGGGCCAGCCCCAGCATTTT
cdr3_aa: CASSAAGGMGQPQHF

j_call: TRBJ1-4
clone_size: -
v_call: TRBV6-1
d_call: -
cdr3_nt: TGTGCCAGCAGTGACGAAAACTCCCCGAATGAAAAACTGTTTTTT
cdr3_aa: CASSDENSPNEKLFF

j_call: TRBJ1-6
clone_size: -
v_call: TRBV6-5
d_call: -
cdr3_nt: TGTGCCAGCAGCCACCTTCAGGGGAGATCACCCCTCCACTTT
cdr3_aa: CASSHLQGRSPLHF

j_call: TRBJ2-3
clone_size: -
v_call: TRBV9
d_call: TRBD2
cdr3_nt: TGTGCCAGCAGCGCTGGGACTAGCGGACCCACAGATACGCAGTATTTT
cdr3_aa: CASSAGTSGPTDTQYF

j_call: TRBJ1-1
clone_size: many
v_call: TRBV6-5
d_call: TRBD1
cdr3_nt: TGTGCCAGCAGTTACTCGGACAGGGGGATTACTGAAGCTTTCTTT
cdr3_aa: CASSYSDRGITEAFF

j_call: TRBJ1-1
clone_size: many
v_call: TRBV13
d_call: -
cdr3_nt: TGTGCCAGCAGCTCAGAGGGGGAGGAAGCTTTCTTT
cdr3_aa: CASSSEGEEAFF

j_call: TRBJ2-1
clone_size: few
v_call: TRBV2
d_call: -
cdr3_nt: TGTGCCAGCAGTGAAGCTGGGGGGAAGAGCTCCTACAATGAGCAGTTCTTC
cdr3_aa: CASSEAGGKSSYNEQFF

j_call: TRBJ1-2
clone_size: -
v_call: TRBV6-6
d_call: TRBD1
cdr3_nt: TGTGCCAGCAGTGAGACAGGGTCCACCTTC
cdr3_aa: CASSETGSTF

j_call: TRBJ1-1
clone_size: few
v_call: TRBV4-1
d_call: -
cdr3_nt: TGCGCCAGCAGCCAAGACCCCAGGAACACTGAAGCTTTCTTT
cdr3_aa: CASSQDPRNTEAFF

j_call: TRBJ2-1
clone_size: many
v_call: TRBV12-3/TRBV12-4
d_call: TRBD2
cdr3_nt: TGTGCCAGCAGTTTAGGCGGGAGGGCATTCTACAATGAGCAGTTCTTC
cdr3_aa: CASSLGGRAFYNEQFF